The 22 T cell receptor beta chains given below trace back to one sample, sequenced in a study of persistence of HIV-infected CD4 T cells. Their antigens remain unidentified. This nonspecific control used anti-CD3/anti-CD28 bead stimulation of CD4+ T cells. Sorting selected CD4+ T cells upregulating both CD40 ligand and CD69. This was the immunoSEQ version 4 assay in survey mode. TCRdb keeps only in-frame clones here, not all; method: immunoSEQ multiplex PCR. The sample has tens of thousands of clones; 88% are singletons. The sequences come from CD4+ T cells sorted from PBMCs after roughly 19-hour stimulation, collected from a patient who received antiretroviral therapy. These TCRs come from an adult woman with HIV who was CMV-seropositive.

This clone was counted once. This sequence joins TRBV5-8 and TRBJ1-1; D possibly corresponds to TRBD1 (6 bases). The CDR3 covers 14 residues. Germline CDR1 reads SGHTS; CDR2 reads YDEGEE. Trimming removed 3 bases at V and 3 bases at J, with 12 bases between. The DNA for the CDR3 is TGTGCCAGCAGCTCCAGGGGACACCACACTGAAGCTTTCTTT. Its protein is CASSSRGHHTEAFF.

The chain links TRBV3-1 (or the pseudogene TRBV3-2) to TRBJ1-6; no clear D. V shed 0 bases and J shed 15 bases, with 15 bases lying between them. Germline V CDR1 and CDR2: LGHDT, YNNKEL (reference sequence). CDR3 size: 14 residues. DNA of the CDR3: TGTGCCAGCAGCCAAGACCTGGCGGTGAAAAACCTCCACTTT. This translates into CASSQDLAVKNLHF.

The chain combines TRBV7-9 with TRBJ1-6; the D is unclear. The CDR3 totals 15 residues. Germline loops: CDR1 SEHNR, CDR2 FQNEAQ (reference sequence). The V gene lost 2 bases and the J gene lost 5 bases, with 10 bases spanning the gap. CDR3 sequence reads: CASSLSGRDNSPLHF. CDR3 DNA: TGTGCCAGCAGCTTATCGGGCCGGGATAATTCACCCCTCCACTTT.

This chain links TRBV5-1 with TRBJ2-1; the D gene could be TRBD1 or TRBD2 (5 bases each). Germline V gene sequence: CDR1 SGHRS, CDR2 YFSETQ. The CDR3 has 11 amino acids. The V gene lost 4 bases and the J gene lost 10 bases, with 9 bases spanning the gap. CDR3 region: CASSAGAEQFF. The CDR3 DNA reads TGCGCCAGCAGCGCCGGGGCCGAGCAGTTCTTC.

This clone was seen only a few times. The gene calls are TRBV6-5 and TRBJ1-1, with D unresolved. This CDR3 has 14 amino acids. Per the germline V gene, CDR1 is MNHEY and CDR2 is SVGAGI. The V end was cut by 0 bases, the J end by 1 base, with 6 bases between. CDR3 in amino acids: CASSYSTANTEAFF. CDR3 bases: TGTGCCAGCAGTTACTCGACGGCGAACACTGAAGCTTTCTTT.

The chain is built from TRBV7-9 and TRBJ1-1; D not certain. Germline V gene data show CDR1 as SEHNR and CDR2 as FQNEAQ (reference sequence). The CDR3 runs 17 residues. V shed 1 base and J shed 2 bases, with 17 bases lying between them. The CDR3 DNA sequence: TGTGCCAGCAGCTTAGGAGGTCCGGGGTCGAGCAACACTGAAGCTTTCTTT. Translation: CASSLGGPGSSNTEAFF.

The V gene is TRBV30, the J gene TRBJ1-1, with D possibly matching TRBD1 (5 bases). CDR1 GTSNPN and CDR2 SVGIG come from the germline V gene (reference sequence). This CDR3 region has 10 residues. Trimming removed 8 bases from V and 10 bases from J, with 14 bases in between. The CDR3: CALDQGGAFF. The CDR3 DNA reads as TGTGCCCTGGACCAGGGAGGAGCTTTCTTT.

CDR3: CASSNGARTSGYNEQFF. The CDR3 DNA reads as TGTGCCAGTAGTAATGGGGCCCGGACTAGCGGCTACAATGAGCAGTTCTTC. The chain joins TRBV19 to TRBJ2-1; 10 bases are shared with TRBD2. This CDR3 is built from 17 residues. CDR1 and CDR2 (germline): LNHDA, SQIVND (reference sequence). Unmatched junction bases numbered 9, after V lost 4 bases and J lost 3 bases.

DNA of the CDR3: TGTGCCAGCAGTTTCAAGTTACCTAGCACAGATACGCAGTATTTT. It codes for CASSFKLPSTDTQYF. This chain connects TRBV27 to TRBJ2-3; D is ambiguous. The CDR3 length is 15 residues. V lost 3 bases and J lost 0, with 10 bases in between. Germline V lookup: CDR1 MNHEY, CDR2 SMNVEV (reference sequence).

The CDR3 DNA reads TGTGCCAGCTCACCACCTCAGGGGGCTAACGGGGAGCTGTTTTTT. It translates to CASSPPQGANGELFF. The V call is TRBV18, the J call TRBJ2-2, with 8 bases aligning to TRBD1. The CDR3 sequence is 15 residues long. The V gene's germline CDR1 is KGHSH and CDR2 LQKENI. Germline trimming cut 0 bases from V and 7 bases from J; bases unmatched to any gene: 4.

The chain carries TRBV9 and TRBJ2-2; D gene ambiguous. The CDR3 covers 14 residues. Deletions cut 3 bases from V and 5 bases from J, with 11 bases between. The V gene's germline CDR1 is SGDLS and CDR2 YYNGEE. The CDR3 sequence: CASSEGPGTGELFF. The CDR3 DNA reads as TGTGCCAGCAGCGAAGGCCCGGGTACCGGGGAGCTGTTTTTT.

The chain uses TRBV6-6 and TRBJ1-2; possible D gene TRBD1, 6 bases. CDR3 length: 15 amino acids. The V end lost 2 bases, the J end lost 2 bases, and 12 bases lay between the germline ends. CDR1 and CDR2 from the germline V gene are MNHNY and SVGAGI (reference sequence). CDR3 protein: CASSYPTGANYGYTF. DNA for the CDR3: TGTGCCAGCAGTTACCCGACAGGAGCAAACTATGGCTACACCTTC.

The chain uses TRBV2 and TRBJ1-1; 7 bases are a match to TRBD1. CDR1 is SNHLY and CDR2 is FYNNEI in the germline V gene. The CDR3 is 12 amino acids. Unmatched junction bases numbered 9, after V lost 7 bases and J lost 10 bases. The chain's CDR3 is CASTQGGRGAFF. In DNA form, the CDR3 reads TGTGCCAGCACGCAGGGGGGGCGGGGAGCTTTCTTT.

This sequence joins TRBV6-5 and TRBJ1-6; D unclear. Germline V lookup: CDR1 MNHEY, CDR2 SVGAGI. There are 14 residues in the CDR3. With 7 bases removed from V and 10 bases from J, the gap between germline ends came to 17 bases. Here the CDR3 DNA reads TGTGCCAGCACCCTGACTGCCCCTGGGTCACCCCTCCACTTT. Translated, it gives CASTLTAPGSPLHF.

The rearrangement joins TRBV7-2 to TRBJ2-1; D unresolved. The V and J ends lost 1 base and 0 bases respectively, with 13 bases between them. CDR3 length equals 17 residues. The germline V gene encodes CDR1 SGHTA and CDR2 FQGNSA. This CDR3 reads CASSLGASADSYNEQFF. CDR3 sequence (DNA): TGTGCCAGCAGCTTAGGTGCCTCGGCAGACTCCTACAATGAGCAGTTCTTC.

The V and J genes are TRBV28 and TRBJ1-2, with unresolved D. This CDR3 region has 14 residues. V lost 6 bases to trimming and J lost 8 bases, with 19 bases between them. Germline V CDR1 and CDR2: MDHEN, SYDVKM. The CDR3 region has the DNA TGTGCCAGCAGGTCGGCGATCGGCGGCCGGGGCTACACCTTC. Translating it yields CASRSAIGGRGYTF.

The gene calls are TRBV4-1 and TRBJ1-2, with TRBD1 identical over 9 bases. The CDR3 contains 17 residues. V shed 1 base and J 2 bases; nucleotides not matched to a gene: 8. Germline V lookup: CDR1 MGHRA, CDR2 YSYEKL. CDR3 amino acids: CASSQVHLGTGNYGYTF. DNA of the CDR3: TGCGCCAGCAGCCAAGTCCACCTCGGGACAGGGAACTATGGCTACACCTTC.

The V gene is TRBV19, the J gene TRBJ1-5; D not resolved. The CDR3 spans 11 residues. Germline lookup yields CDR1 LNHDA and CDR2 SQIVND (reference sequence). V was pared by 4 bases and J by 6 bases, with 4 bases between. The CDR3 region has the DNA TGTGCCAGTAGTAACAGTCAGCCCCAGCATTTT. Encoded protein: CASSNSQPQHF.

This chain links TRBV15 with TRBJ2-4, with D possibly matching TRBD1 (6 bases). The CDR3 length is 14 residues. The germline CDR1 and CDR2 sequences are LNHNV and YYDKDF (reference sequence). Trimming removed 0 bases at V and 7 bases at J, with 10 bases between. The CDR3 spells CATSRDGGGNIQYF. CDR3 bases: TGTGCCACCAGCAGAGATGGTGGGGGCAACATTCAGTACTTC.

The chain couples TRBV5-1 to TRBJ1-2, with 7 bases lining up with TRBD1. The CDR3 length is 15 residues. Per germline, CDR1 SGHRS and CDR2 YFSETQ. V gave up 0 bases and J gave up 4 bases; unmatched junction bases: 6. The chain's CDR3 is CASSLAVGQAYGYTF. The CDR3 nucleotides are TGCGCCAGCAGCTTGGCCGTAGGACAGGCCTATGGCTACACCTTC.

The rearrangement uses TRBV5-4 and TRBJ1-3; D call uncertain. V dropped 4 bases and J dropped 2 bases, with 10 bases sitting between them. Germline values: CDR1 SGHNT, CDR2 YYREEE (reference sequence). This CDR3 comprises 14 residues. Here the CDR3 DNA reads TGTGCCAGCAGCCTAAACAGTGCTGGAAACACCATATATTTT. Translation: CASSLNSAGNTIYF.

The gene calls are TRBV24-1 and TRBJ2-5, with 7 bases that match TRBD1. J gave up 5 bases and V 9 bases, and 11 bases lay outside the gene matches. The germline CDR1 and CDR2 sequences are KGHDR and SFDVKD. The CDR3 is made up of 14 amino acids. Here the CDR3 DNA reads TGTGCCACCCTCATGACAGGGTCGGCGGAGACCCAGTACTTC. This translates into CATLMTGSAETQYF.